This T cell receptor beta chain originates from a study of control samples from healthy donors and cancer patients (dated by TCRdb to 2020 to 2021). A word on this clone: Its antigen is unknown. Within one base of it there is no much larger clone, and no base qualities were kept.

Reading from cysteine to phenylalanine, the CDR3 counts 16 amino acids. The retained sequence is limited to the CDR3, 48 bases, with the frame set at the first base. V lost 4 bases and J lost 2 bases; the stretch between them is 15 bases long. The germline V gene specifies SGDLS as CDR1 and YYNGEE as CDR2. Library construction relied on the immunoSEQ multiplex PCR assay. In TCRdb, the immuneACCESS table is reduced to in-frame sequences with V and J assigned. These tables do not hold every clone; where another copy was compared, an unresolved V gene accounts for under half, and the others remain unexplained. In all, the sample holds around 100,000 clones, and about nine tenths of those were seen once. The top ten constitute 13% to 15% of the sample.

This clonotype was obtained from a woman in her seventies in good health. Sequencing was done on a sample of blood. The chain uses TRBV9 and TRBJ2-2; a weak D assignment points to TRBD2 (7 bases agree). The nucleotide sequence reads as follows: TGTGCCAGCAGCCCGGGGGGACACCTAAACACCGGGGAGCTGTTTTTT. This translates into CASSPGGHLNTGELFF.